This T cell receptor beta chain was captured in a study of CD8+ T cells in alopecia areata. Study findings and constraints: Relative to normal scalp, lesional scalp, especially alopecia totalis/universalis, showed higher clonality. In scalp and blood during tofacitinib, many expanded lesional clones persisted. Resident alphabeta T cells of normal skin are also sequenced in scalp samples.

There are a few counts of this clone. Its antigen is still unknown. RNA was isolated and reverse transcribed to cDNA, the sequencing template. Some clones are missing from TCRdb's copy, which holds only in-frame ones; the method was immunoSEQ multiplex PCR. The repertoire holds 150,000 to 200,000 clones, roughly 70% seen once, with about 1.3% in the top ten. Treatment denoted: oral pan-JAK inhibitor, 5-10 mg twice daily. Both peripheral blood and punch biopsies of lesional scalp skin were obtained from patients who had alopecia areata. This material consisted of CD4+ T cells sorted from blood, taken around week 49, from a patient treated with tofacitinib. This receptor was obtained from a human donor with alopecia areata.

CDR3 protein: CASIDFYGLEQFF. The CDR3 region has the DNA TGTGCCAGCATCGACTTCTATGGGCTTGAGCAGTTCTTC. The chain has TRBV6-1 and TRBJ2-1; unclear D gene. Germline V gene data show CDR1 as MNHNS and CDR2 as SASEGT. Trimming shortened V by 7 bases and J by 9 bases, and 16 bases separated the two germline ends. This CDR3 spans 13 amino acids.